This entry lists 24 T cell receptor beta chains sequenced from one sample in a study of T cell changes during pregnancy in multiple sclerosis. TCRdb's table, derived via immunoSEQ multiplex PCR, lists solely in-frame clones and lacks some. The sample shows 25,000 to 30,000 clones, approximately 92% of them seen only once. The sample consisted of CD4+ T cells from peripheral blood mononuclear cells, taken in the second trimester of pregnancy. These receptors were taken from a female donor with multiple sclerosis, enrolled in a pregnancy study.

The chain is built from TRBV27 and TRBJ1-1; 8 bases fit TRBD1. This CDR3 has 14 residues. Trimming took 5 bases from V and 0 from J; bases not matched to a gene: 2. Germline-derived CDR1 and CDR2 are MNHEY and SMNVEV (reference sequence). The CDR3 loop reads CASSRTGMNTEAFF. CDR3 DNA: TGTGCCAGCAGTCGGACAGGGATGAACACTGAAGCTTTCTTT.

The chain uses TRBV30 and TRBJ2-3; tentative D call: TRBD2 (6 bases). Germline-derived CDR1 and CDR2 are GTSNPN and SVGIG (reference sequence). The CDR3 runs to 14 residues. The V and J ends lost 0 bases and 4 bases respectively, with 11 bases between them. As DNA, the CDR3 is TGTGCCTGGAGTGTAGGCAGGGAGGCAGATACGCAGTATTTT. Translating it yields CAWSVGREADTQYF.

This chain joins TRBV5-5 and TRBJ1-5, with 9 nucleotides matching TRBD1. CDR3 length: 13 amino acids. V lost 4 bases and J lost 7; bases outside the gene matches: 3. The germline V gene encodes CDR1 SGHKS and CDR2 YYEKEE (reference sequence). CDR3 sequence: CASSGGQGQPQHF. As DNA, the CDR3 is TGTGCCAGCAGCGGGGGACAGGGACAGCCCCAGCATTTT.

V gene TRBV11-2 combines with J gene TRBJ2-3; 9 bases are shared with TRBD1. V trimming: 6 bases; J trimming: 4 bases; junction bases outside the gene matches: 8. Germline V CDR1 and CDR2: SGHAT, FQNNGV. The CDR3 has 15 amino acids. CDR3 nucleotides: TGTGCCAGCAGTATAGGACAGGGGTTGGCAGATACGCAGTATTTT. Protein sequence: CASSIGQGLADTQYF.

The count of this clone is one. V is TRBV10-3 and J is TRBJ2-3; 13 bases match TRBD2. Germline V gives CDR1 ENHRY, CDR2 SYGVKD. There are 14 residues in the CDR3. With V trimmed by 4 bases and J by 6 bases, 1 base remained unmatched. The CDR3 DNA reads as TGTGCCATCAGTGGGACTAGCGGGGGTGATACGCAGTATTTT. Translating it yields CAISGTSGGDTQYF.

This sequence joins TRBV6-1 and TRBJ2-3, with D possibly matching TRBD1 (6 bases). The germline V and J ends were trimmed by 3 bases and 2 bases, with 9 bases remaining between them. Germline V lookup: CDR1 MNHNS, CDR2 SASEGT. The CDR3 contains 14 residues. CDR3 bases: TGTGCCAGCAGTGACAGGGGTCCCACAGATACGCAGTATTTT. Translation gives CASSDRGPTDTQYF.

This chain links TRBV11-2 with TRBJ1-3; possibly TRBD1 for D (5 bases). With 1 base removed from V and 2 bases from J, the gap between germline ends came to 9 bases. The length of the CDR3 is 15 residues. Germline V CDR1 and CDR2: SGHAT, FQNNGV. The CDR3 DNA reads TGTGCCAGCAGCTTAGGGACAACTACTGGAAACACCATATATTTT. Encoded protein: CASSLGTTTGNTIYF.

In this sample, this clone turned up once. The gene calls are TRBV27 and TRBJ2-5, with D tentatively TRBD1 (5 bases). Trimming pared 2 bases from V and 1 base from J, leaving 11 bases between. Germline values: CDR1 MNHEY, CDR2 SMNVEV (reference sequence). The CDR3 has 15 amino acids. The CDR3, as DNA: TGTGCCAGCAGTTTAGGGGCAAGCGCCCAAGAGACCCAGTACTTC. It translates to CASSLGASAQETQYF.

This chain links TRBV7-3 with TRBJ2-1; no clear D. The V end lost 5 bases, the J end lost 9 bases, and 17 bases lay between the germline ends. The CDR3 covers 14 residues. CDR1 and CDR2 (germline): SGHTA, FQGTGA. Here the CDR3 reads CASSPKPGASEQFF. CDR3 nucleotide sequence: TGTGCCAGCAGCCCAAAGCCCGGCGCTAGTGAGCAGTTCTTC.

The chain recombines TRBV19 with TRBJ1-2, with D possibly being TRBD1 (5 bases). Germline CDR1 reads LNHDA; CDR2 reads SQIVND (reference sequence). The length of the CDR3 is 15 residues. V was cut by 5 bases and J by 2 bases, with 15 bases left in between. In nucleotides, the CDR3 is TGTGCCAGTAGTTCCCAGATGCGGGGCAACTATGGCTACACCTTC. Translation: CASSSQMRGNYGYTF.

The chain is built from TRBV28 and TRBJ1-1, with D possibly being TRBD1 (5 bases). Trimming shortened V by 6 bases and J by 6 bases, and 20 bases separated the two germline ends. The CDR3 spans 15 residues. Germline V gene sequence: CDR1 MDHEN, CDR2 SYDVKM. CDR3 DNA: TGTGCCAGCAGCCACGCGGGAGGGGCAGGCGCTGAAGCTTTCTTT. It translates to CASSHAGGAGAEAFF.

The gene calls are TRBV5-5 and TRBJ2-5, with TRBD2 matching 8 bases. Unmatched junction bases numbered 14, after V lost 3 bases and J lost 4 bases. The CDR3 is 17 residues long. Germline V gives CDR1 SGHKS, CDR2 YYEKEE (reference sequence). This chain's CDR3 is CASSSIKLRGGGETQYF. CDR3 in DNA: TGTGCCAGCAGCTCGATTAAATTACGGGGGGGCGGAGAGACCCAGTACTTC.

CDR3 protein: CASSYSLPGPGNTIYF. CDR3 DNA sequence: TGTGCCAGCAGTTACTCTCTTCCAGGGCCAGGAAACACCATATATTTT. V usage is TRBV6-5 and J usage is TRBJ1-3, with D possibly TRBD1 on 5 matching bases. Trimming pared 0 bases from V and 4 bases from J, leaving 13 bases between. The CDR3 runs to 16 residues. Per the germline V gene, CDR1 is MNHEY and CDR2 is SVGAGI.

This rearrangement joins TRBV19 to TRBJ2-3; D not resolved. The CDR3 runs to 12 residues. V was trimmed by 5 bases and J by 0 bases, leaving 3 bases between them. Looked up from germline, CDR1 is LNHDA and CDR2 is SQIVND (reference sequence). The CDR3: CASSPSTDTQYF. The CDR3 coding sequence is TGTGCCAGTAGTCCTAGCACAGATACGCAGTATTTT. The whole variable domain, filled in from reference TRBV19 and TRBJ2-3, reads DGGITQSPKYLFRKEGQNVTLSCEQNLNHDAMYWYRQDPGQGLRLIYYSQIVNDFQKGDIAEGYSVSREKKESFPLTVTSAQKNPTAFYLCASSPSTDTQYFGPGTRLTVL.

The rearrangement links TRBV4-2 to TRBJ2-7, with 10 bases lining up with TRBD2. The CDR3 spans 15 residues. V gave up 5 bases and J gave up 2 bases; unmatched junction bases: 6. Germline CDR1 and CDR2: LGHNA and YNFKEQ. CDR3 region: CASSDGLAATYEQYF. The DNA of the CDR3 is TGTGCCAGCAGCGACGGACTAGCGGCAACCTACGAGCAGTACTTC.

The rearrangement links TRBV7-3 to TRBJ2-7; D is perhaps TRBD2 (6 bases). Trimming stripped 5 bases from V and 3 bases from J, with 17 bases between. CDR3 length: 15 residues. Germline V gene data show CDR1 as SGHTA and CDR2 as FQGTGA. The CDR3 here is CASSKWGGDVYEQYF. The CDR3, as DNA: TGTGCCAGCAGCAAGTGGGGCGGGGACGTCTACGAGCAGTACTTC.

The DNA for the CDR3 is TGCGCCAGCAGCTTACTAGCGGGGAGCTCCTACAATGAGCAGTTCTTC. Its translation: CASSLLAGSSYNEQFF. The V and J genes are TRBV5-1 and TRBJ2-1; 10 nucleotides agree with TRBD2. The CDR3 loop spans 16 amino acids. V lost 2 bases, J lost 0 bases, and 2 bases stayed unmatched. Germline assignment: CDR1 SGHRS and CDR2 YFSETQ. Full variable domain (remainder filled in from reference TRBV5-1 and TRBJ2-1): KAGVTQTPRYLIKTRGQQVTLSCSPISGHRSVSWYQQTPGQGLQFLFEYFSETQRNKGNFPGRFSGRQFSNSRSEMNVSTLELGDSALYLCASSLLAGSSYNEQFFGPGTRLTVL.

V and J are TRBV19 and TRBJ2-7; D not resolved. Trimming took off 7 bases at V and 0 bases at J, with 13 bases between the two ends. CDR3 size: 14 residues. The germline CDR1 and CDR2 sequences are LNHDA and SQIVND (reference sequence). CDR3: CASTLTPDSYEQYF. CDR3 DNA sequence: TGTGCCAGTACCTTGACACCGGACTCCTACGAGCAGTACTTC.

CDR3 sequence reads: CASSSQGALKDTQYF. Written as DNA, the CDR3 is TGTGCCAGCAGCTCACAGGGGGCGCTTAAGGATACGCAGTATTTT. The chain links TRBV5-6 to TRBJ2-3; 9 bases align to TRBD1. V lost 3 bases, J lost 6 bases, and 8 bases stayed unmatched. The CDR3 is made up of 15 amino acids. The germline V gene encodes CDR1 SGHDT and CDR2 YYEEEE.

Here the CDR3 reads CASSPTSAAQYF. The CDR3 bases are TGTGCCAGCTCACCGACTAGCGCCGCGCAGTATTTT. V gene TRBV18 combines with J gene TRBJ2-3; TRBD2 agrees at 8 bases. The CDR3 runs to 12 residues. V lost 3 bases to trimming and J lost 10 bases; unmatched junction nucleotides: 3. CDR1 KGHSH and CDR2 LQKENI come from the germline V gene. The variable domain in full, with the rest retrieved from reference TRBV18 and TRBJ2-3, is NAGVMQNPRHLVRRRGQEARLRCSPMKGHSHVYWYRQLPEEGLKFMVYLQKENIIDESGMPKERFSAEFPKEGPSILRIQQVVRGDSAAYFCASSPTSAAQYFGPGTRLTVL.

The chain has TRBV19 and TRBJ2-2, with 7 positions matching TRBD1. From germline, CDR1 is LNHDA and CDR2 SQIVND (reference sequence). The ends lost 4 bases at V and 4 bases at J; junction bases unmatched: 6. The CDR3 runs 15 residues. For the CDR3, the DNA is TGTGCCAGTAGTAGGGCAGGGGGTGGCACCGGGGAGCTGTTTTTT. The encoded protein is CASSRAGGGTGELFF.

The chain has TRBV7-9 and TRBJ1-1; 9 bases are shared with TRBD1. Germline CDR1 SEHNR, CDR2 FQNEAQ (reference sequence). V lost 5 bases and J lost 0; bases outside the gene matches: 4. CDR3 size: 15 residues. The CDR3 sequence is CASSLRTGVNTEAFF. CDR3 bases: TGTGCCAGCAGCCTCCGGACAGGGGTGAACACTGAAGCTTTCTTT.

About this clone: One end of the junction does not line up with germline, which may come from a read error. The chain couples TRBV9 to TRBJ1-6, with no clear D. The CDR3 length is 16 residues. The V gene's germline CDR1 is SGDLS and CDR2 YYNGEE. CDR3 in DNA: TGTGCCAGCAGTTCTAACCTCAACTCCCATAATTCACCCCTCCACTTT. This encodes CASSSNLNSHNSPLHF.

The sample holds one count of this clone. V and J are TRBV9 and TRBJ2-1, with TRBD2 matching over 7 bases. CDR3 length: 16 amino acids. The V gene's germline CDR1 is SGDLS and CDR2 YYNGEE. J lost 5 bases, V lost 4 bases, and 12 bases had no gene match. CDR3 nucleotides: TGTGCCAGCAGCTTCGGGACTACTTCTTTAGACAATGAGCAGTTCTTC. Its protein is CASSFGTTSLDNEQFF.